This TCR beta chain was identified during a study of blood T cells in healthy people across ages. In the study overall: About one barcoded beta molecule per two T cells was the capture yield of template switching.

On this clonotype: No antigen is known for it.

Whole-study findings and limits: Diversity was estimated from one million T cells, and these estimates were considered underestimates.

This CDR3 region has 13 residues. Germline V gene data show CDR1 as SGHTA and CDR2 as FQGNSA. Trimming removed 6 bases at V and 6 bases at J, with 12 bases between. Then a second PCR, running about 6 to 11 cycles, was carried out with a sample-barcoded 5' primer and a J-beta primer mix. One entry per CDR3 protein, called by TCRdb with MiXCR from the 5' RACE reads. The sample contains over 950,000 distinct CDR3 sequences, about 53% of which appear only once. Sequences were obtained from blood. The TCR originated in a woman aged 55-69 years in good health. The gene calls are TRBV7-2 and TRBJ2-1; D unresolved. CDR3 nucleotides: TGTGCCAGCAGTTCCCCGGGCAGCAATGAGCAGTTCTTC. Its protein product is CASSSPGSNEQFF.